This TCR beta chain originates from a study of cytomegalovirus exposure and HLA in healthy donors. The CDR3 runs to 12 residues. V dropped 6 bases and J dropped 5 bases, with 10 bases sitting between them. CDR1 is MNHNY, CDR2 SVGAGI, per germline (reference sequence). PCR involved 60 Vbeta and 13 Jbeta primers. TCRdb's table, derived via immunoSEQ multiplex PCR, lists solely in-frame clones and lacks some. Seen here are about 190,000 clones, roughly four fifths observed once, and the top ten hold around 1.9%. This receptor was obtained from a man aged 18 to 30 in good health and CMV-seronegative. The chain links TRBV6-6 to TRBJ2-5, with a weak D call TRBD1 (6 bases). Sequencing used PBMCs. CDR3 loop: CASSRGYETQYF. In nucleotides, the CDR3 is TGTGCCAGCAGCAGGGGTTACGAGACCCAGTACTTC.